This T cell receptor (beta chain) was identified during a study of shared clonotypes between healthy human individuals. Germline assignment: CDR1 LNHDA and CDR2 SQIVND (reference sequence). The CDR3 is 15 residues long. Trimming pared 5 bases from V and 2 bases from J, leaving 12 bases between. The assay was immunoSEQ multiplex PCR, and TCRdb's table has in-frame clones only and misses some. Of 950,000 to 1,300,000 clones detected, around 74% appear once; the ten largest clones hold 1.4% to 1.5%. Sample: memory CD4+ T cells sorted from blood. Subset of the sample: CD45RA-negative fraction. The source of this sequence is a man younger than 35 in good health. The chain employs TRBV19 and TRBJ2-2; D may be TRBD2 (5 bases). The chain's CDR3 is CASSSPLVNTGELFF. Written as DNA, the CDR3 is TGTGCCAGTAGTTCACCACTAGTCAACACCGGGGAGCTGTTTTTT.